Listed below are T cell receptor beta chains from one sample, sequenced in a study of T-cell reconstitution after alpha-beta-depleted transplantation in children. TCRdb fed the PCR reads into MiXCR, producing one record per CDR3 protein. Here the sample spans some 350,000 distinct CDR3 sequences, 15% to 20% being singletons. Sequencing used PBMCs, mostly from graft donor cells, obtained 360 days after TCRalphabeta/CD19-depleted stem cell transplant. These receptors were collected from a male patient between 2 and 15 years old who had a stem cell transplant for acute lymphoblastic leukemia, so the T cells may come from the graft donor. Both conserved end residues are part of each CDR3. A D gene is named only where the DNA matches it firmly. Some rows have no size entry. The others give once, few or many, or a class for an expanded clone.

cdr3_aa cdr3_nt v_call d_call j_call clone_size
CASSGVLGGREQYF TGTGCCAGCAGCGGCGTCTTGGGGGGACGCGAGCAGTACTTC TRBV7-9 NA TRBJ2-7 NA
CASSQDHQPILFF TGCGCCAGCAGCCAAGATCACCAACCAATCCTGTTTTTT TRBV4-3 NA TRBJ1-4 NA
CASSSRQGGDTIYF TGTGCCAGCAGCTCAAGACAGGGGGGAGACACCATATATTTT TRBV7-2 TRBD1 TRBJ1-3 NA
CASREGGRNEQFF TGTGCCAGCAGGGAGGGGGGGAGGAATGAGCAGTTCTTC TRBV28 NA TRBJ2-1 NA
CASSQGLAVPYEQYF TGTGCCAGCAGCCAAGGACTAGCGGTCCCCTACGAGCAGTACTTC TRBV4-2 TRBD2 TRBJ2-7 many
CATTKREGRDNEQFF TGTGCCACCACCAAGCGGGAGGGCCGGGACAATGAGCAGTTCTTC TRBV15 TRBD2 TRBJ2-1 few
CASSPQGTVGTQYF TGCGCCAGCAGCCCACAGGGGACCGTGGGGACCCAGTACTTC TRBV4-1 TRBD1 TRBJ2-5 few
CASSLKSRGNEQFF TGTGCCAGCAGTTTGAAAAGCCGGGGAAATGAGCAGTTCTTC TRBV12-3/TRBV12-4 NA TRBJ2-1 many
CASSWTGANEKLFF TGTGCCAGCAGTTGGACAGGGGCTAATGAAAAACTGTTTTTT TRBV12-3/TRBV12-4 TRBD1 TRBJ1-4 many
CASSESGTSGFKDTQYF TGTGCCAGCAGCGAATCCGGGACTAGCGGGTTTAAAGATACGCAGTATTTT TRBV12-3/TRBV12-4 TRBD2 TRBJ2-3 few
CATSNRWDQETQYF TGTGCCACCAGCAACCGGTGGGACCAAGAGACCCAGTACTTC TRBV15 NA TRBJ2-5 NA
CASSLDTTGANVLTF TGCGCCAGCAGCTTAGACACTACTGGGGCCAACGTCCTGACTTTC TRBV5-1 NA TRBJ2-6 NA
CSAMGGRASYEQYF TGCAGTGCTATGGGCGGGAGGGCTTCCTACGAGCAGTACTTC TRBV20-1 TRBD2 TRBJ2-7 few
CAILGGGWDQPQHF TGTGCCATCTTGGGGGGGGGATGGGATCAGCCCCAGCATTTT TRBV28 NA TRBJ1-5 many
CSVGERYEQYF TGCAGCGTTGGGGAGAGGTACGAGCAGTACTTC TRBV29-1 NA TRBJ2-7 many
CASSPVGGVTGELFF TGTGCCAGCAGCCCGGTGGGGGGCGTCACCGGGGAGCTGTTTTTT TRBV6-1 NA TRBJ2-2 NA
CASSQSLSGYEQYF TGTGCCAGCAGCCAATCCCTCTCGGGATACGAGCAGTACTTC TRBV4-2 NA TRBJ2-7 few
CASSLAGSHGEAFF TGCGCCAGCAGCTTGGCTGGGAGCCATGGTGAAGCTTTCTTT TRBV5-1 NA TRBJ1-1 NA
CASSGIYEQYF TGTGCCAGCAGCGGGATTTACGAGCAGTACTTC TRBV6-5 NA TRBJ2-7 NA
CASSLSGVSGANVLTF TGCGCCAGCAGCTTAAGTGGGGTCTCTGGGGCCAACGTCCTGACTTTC TRBV4-1 NA TRBJ2-6 NA
CASSLEARPVETQYF TGCGCCAGCAGCTTGGAGGCGCGCCCGGTAGAGACCCAGTACTTC TRBV5-1 NA TRBJ2-5 NA
CASSLLFRAHEQFF TGTGCCAGCAGTTTATTATTTAGGGCCCATGAGCAGTTCTTC TRBV28 NA TRBJ2-1 few
CASSFASGSDTQYF TGTGCCAGCAGCTTTGCTTCCGGGTCAGATACGCAGTATTTT TRBV7-9 NA TRBJ2-3 NA
CASSQDIGDYEQYF TGTGCCAGCAGCCAAGATATCGGTGACTACGAGCAGTACTTC TRBV4-2 NA TRBJ2-7 few
CATSREAVSEANEQFF TGTGCCACCAGCAGAGAAGCGGTTAGCGAGGCGAATGAGCAGTTCTTC TRBV15 NA TRBJ2-1 NA
CASSTGQTYEQYF TGTGCCAGCAGCACGGGACAGACATACGAGCAGTACTTC TRBV12-3/TRBV12-4 TRBD1 TRBJ2-7 NA
CASSLDREGDTEAFF TGTGCCAGCAGCTTAGACAGGGAAGGGGACACTGAAGCTTTCTTT TRBV7-9 NA TRBJ1-1 few
CAWSRTGSDEQFF TGTGCCTGGAGTAGGACAGGTAGCGATGAGCAGTTCTTC TRBV30 TRBD1 TRBJ2-1 NA
CASSSSHLLLAGRDIQYF TGTGCCAGCAGCTCTAGCCACCTGCTACTAGCGGGAAGGGACATTCAGTACTTC TRBV11-1 TRBD2 TRBJ2-4 few
CASSQDDRVGRYEQYF TGCGCCAGCAGCCAAGATGACAGGGTCGGACGATACGAGCAGTACTTC TRBV4-3 TRBD1 TRBJ2-7 NA
CASSRQSSYNEQFF TGTGCCAGCTCACGCCAAAGCTCCTACAATGAGCAGTTCTTC TRBV12-3/TRBV12-4 NA TRBJ2-1 few
CASSTPLDTQYF TGTGCCAGCAGCACACCCCTTGATACGCAGTATTTT TRBV7-6 NA TRBJ2-3 few
CASRVLGRYNQPQHF TGTGCCAGTAGGGTTTTGGGACGGTACAATCAGCCCCAGCATTTT TRBV19 NA TRBJ1-5 NA
CASSSRPGLTSYEQYF TGTGCCAGCAGTTCCCGTCCAGGGCTTACCTCCTACGAGCAGTACTTC TRBV28 NA TRBJ2-7 NA
CATTGGLTGTILEQYF TGTGCCACAACGGGGGGGCTGACAGGAACAATTCTCGAGCAGTACTTC TRBV6-1 TRBD2 TRBJ2-7 few